A single sample gave rise to the 3 T cell receptor beta chains below, sequenced in a study of human T cells and chemical hapten exposure. MiXCR, run by TCRdb on the RACE reads, gives a single entry per CDR3 protein. The sample lists 130,000 or so distinct CDR3 sequences, about 11% seen once, with about 2.4% in the top ten. Time point noted: patch test 3, about 24 weeks after DPC sensitization. Treatment of the sample: therapeutic diphenylcyclopropenone sensitization with weekly scalp DPC. The sample here was whole blood, taken in connection with sensitization to the hapten diphenylcyclopropenone (DPC). The receptors derive from a woman aged 45-65 years with alopecia areata. Some clones in this sample may be carry-over from other donors' samples.

This clonotype has just one count. At one boundary the junction diverges from the germline segment, which might be a read error. V gene TRBV27 combines with J gene TRBJ1-1, with D hard to call. The CDR3 runs to 15 residues. Germline V gene data show CDR1 as MNHEY and CDR2 as SMNVEV (reference sequence). Written as DNA, the CDR3 is TGTGCCAGCAGATTATCGAAATCGGGGAGCACTGAAGCTTTCTTT. Translated: CASRLSKSGSTEAFF.

This chain joins TRBV11-1 and TRBJ1-1; 8 bases fit TRBD1. Trimming at V came to 2 bases and at J to 1 base, leaving 3 bases not matched to a gene. Germline CDR1 and CDR2: SGHAT and FQDESV (reference sequence). The CDR3 has 15 residues. The DNA for the CDR3 is TGTGCCAGCAGCTTATTTGGACAGGGGAACACTGAAGCTTTCTTT. Translated: CASSLFGQGNTEAFF.

On this clonotype itself: This could be a read error, since a much larger clone is one nucleotide away. The chain uses TRBV20-1 and TRBJ2-7; possibly TRBD1 or TRBD2 for D (5 bases each). The CDR3 contains 13 residues. Trimming removed 5 bases from V and 3 bases from J, with 14 bases in between. The V gene's germline CDR1 is DFQATT and CDR2 SNEGSKA (reference sequence). CDR3 DNA: TGCAGTGCTCCCCTACATGGGGGCTACGAGCAGTACTTC. Its protein is CSAPLHGGYEQYF.